This T cell receptor beta chain was sequenced in a study of cytomegalovirus exposure and HLA in healthy donors. Broader study findings: Apparent HLA restriction characterized most CMV-associated TCR beta chains in a later analysis. Presence/absence analysis assumed near-uniform sequencing depth across donors.

A word on this clone: Antigen specificity is unknown.

The V segment lost 5 bases and the J segment 4 bases; nucleotides outside the gene matches: 5. CDR3 length: 14 amino acids. Germline CDR1 is SEHNR and CDR2 is FQNEAQ (reference sequence). Amplification used 60 Vbeta primers and 13 Jbeta primers. Assay used: immunoSEQ multiplex PCR; TCRdb lists only in-frame clones, some missing. Of about 140,000 clones in the sample, 75% to 80% are singletons; the top ten hold approximately 1.5%. The clonotype was recovered from a female donor in good health and CMV-seronegative. This rearrangement joins TRBV7-9 to TRBJ1-1; 9 nucleotides agree with TRBD1. Sequencing was done on a sample of PBMCs. The DNA for the CDR3 is TGTGCCAGCAGCCCGCGGGACAGGGTCACTGAAGCTTTCTTT. It translates to CASSPRDRVTEAFF.